Following are 30 T cell receptor beta chains from one sample sequenced in a study of cytomegalovirus exposure and HLA in healthy donors. PCR employed 60 Vbeta and 13 Jbeta primers. Sequencing was performed with immunoSEQ multiplex PCR; in TCRdb, only in-frame clones are kept and a portion is missing. The sample includes some 87,000 clones, roughly 80% of them seen just once. Sequenced material: PBMCs. The receptor source for this set is a woman aged 40 to 49 in good health and CMV-seropositive.

The rearrangement uses TRBV15 and TRBJ2-5, with 7 positions matching TRBD2. The CDR3 extends over 13 amino acids. Germline values: CDR1 LNHNV, CDR2 YYDKDF (reference sequence). V was pared by 7 bases and J by 5 bases, with 7 bases of the junction left unmatched. CDR3 DNA sequence: TGTGCCACCACGATAGGGACTATGGAGACCCAGTACTTC. Protein sequence: CATTIGTMETQYF.

The rearrangement joins TRBV9 to TRBJ2-2; D not resolved. CDR1 is SGDLS and CDR2 is YYNGEE in the germline V gene. V lost 1 base to trimming and J lost 6 bases, with 7 bases between them. The CDR3 spans 13 residues. This CDR3 is CASSVTVAGELFF. The CDR3 bases are TGTGCCAGCAGCGTAACGGTAGCCGGGGAGCTGTTTTTT.

This rearrangement joins TRBV2 to TRBJ2-2, with TRBD1 identical over 7 bases. Germline-derived CDR1 and CDR2 are SNHLY and FYNNEI. Unmatched junction bases numbered 8, after V lost 6 bases and J lost 4 bases. This CDR3 is built from 15 residues. CDR3 nucleotide sequence: TGTGCCAGCAGCGGAGACAGGGCGCCCACCGGGGAGCTGTTTTTT. It yields the protein CASSGDRAPTGELFF. The entire variable domain, with the rest obtained from reference TRBV2 and TRBJ2-2, is as follows: EPEVTQTPSHQVTQMGQEVILRCVPISNHLYFYWYRQILGQKVEFLVSFYNNEISEKSEIFDDQFSVERPDGSNFTLKIRSTKLEDSAMYFCASSGDRAPTGELFFGEGSRLTVL.

To note about this clone: In the same sample, other DNA sequences code for this CDR3. The rearrangement links TRBV19 to TRBJ1-5; D not certain. CDR3 length: 12 amino acids. The V gene's germline CDR1 is LNHDA and CDR2 SQIVND (reference sequence). V was cut by 5 bases and J by 5 bases, with 7 bases left in between. CDR3 bases: TGTGCCAGTAGTCCTCTTGATCAGCCCCAGCATTTT. It codes for CASSPLDQPQHF. The complete variable domain, with remaining parts taken from reference TRBV19 and TRBJ1-5, reads DGGITQSPKYLFRKEGQNVTLSCEQNLNHDAMYWYRQDPGQGLRLIYYSQIVNDFQKGDIAEGYSVSREKKESFPLTVTSAQKNPTAFYLCASSPLDQPQHFGDGTRLSIL.

J is TRBJ1-4 and V is TRBV25-1; D might be TRBD1 (5 bases). This CDR3 region has 13 residues. The germline V and J ends were trimmed by 3 bases and 8 bases, with 10 bases remaining between them. Germline V gives CDR1 MGHDK, CDR2 SYGVNS. CDR3 region: CASSEGGKEKLFF. CDR3 coding DNA: TGTGCCAGCAGTGAGGGGGGGAAGGAAAAACTGTTTTTT.

The rearrangement links TRBV30 to TRBJ1-5; 8 bases line up with TRBD1. The V gene end was trimmed by 0 bases and the J gene end by 5 bases; junction bases not matched to a gene: 6. Germline lookup yields CDR1 GTSNPN and CDR2 SVGIG (reference sequence). The CDR3 runs to 15 residues. CDR3 sequence reads: CAWSVGQGAYQPQHF. The CDR3 DNA follows: TGTGCCTGGAGTGTTGGGCAGGGGGCCTATCAGCCCCAGCATTTT.

The chain combines TRBV19 with TRBJ2-7; 7 nucleotides match TRBD1. Trimming took 9 bases from V and 3 from J; bases not matched to a gene: 14. Germline CDR1 is LNHDA and CDR2 is SQIVND (reference sequence). The CDR3 sequence is 15 residues long. Here the CDR3 reads CASRNTGDGYYEQYF. In DNA form, the CDR3 reads TGTGCCAGCAGGAACACAGGGGACGGTTACTACGAGCAGTACTTC.

The chain links TRBV6-1 to TRBJ2-2; TRBD1 agrees at 7 bases. After removal of 6 bases from V and 2 bases from J, the junction contained 3 bases not matched to a gene. CDR1 and CDR2 (germline): MNHNS, SASEGT. The CDR3 runs 14 residues. Here the CDR3 reads CASSGTVNTGELFF. As DNA, the CDR3 is TGTGCCAGCAGCGGGACAGTTAACACCGGGGAGCTGTTTTTT.

The rearrangement uses TRBV1 and TRBJ1-2; the table names TRBD1, a call not compared with the DNA. TRBV1 is a known pseudogene. The CDR3 length is 18 residues. CDR3 region: CTSRSPGQGAISNYGYTF. For the CDR3, the DNA is TGCACCAGCAGATCACCGGGACAGGGGGCCATTTCCAACTATGGCTACACCTTC.

The chain joins TRBV7-2 to TRBJ2-1; 9 nucleotides align to TRBD2. Per the germline V gene, CDR1 is SGHTA and CDR2 is FQGNSA. V gave up 11 bases and J gave up 7 bases; unmatched junction bases: 12. The CDR3 covers 14 residues. CDR3 in amino acids: CALPIGLAGNEQFF. CDR3 in DNA: TGTGCCTTACCCATCGGGCTAGCGGGGAATGAGCAGTTCTTC.

This clone appeared a few times. This sequence joins TRBV4-1 and TRBJ2-1; 10 bases align to TRBD2. Germline loops: CDR1 MGHRA, CDR2 YSYEKL. There are 17 residues in the CDR3. The V gene end was trimmed by 3 bases and the J gene end by 2 bases; junction bases not matched to a gene: 7. This chain's CDR3 is CASSHKTSGLTYNEQFF. In DNA, the CDR3 is TGCGCCAGCAGCCATAAGACTAGCGGGTTAACCTACAATGAGCAGTTCTTC.

This chain joins TRBV29-1 and TRBJ1-1; TRBD1 might be the D (5 bases). The V gene lost 3 bases and the J gene lost 6 bases, with 11 bases spanning the gap. This CDR3 has 12 residues. The V gene's germline CDR1 is SQVTM and CDR2 ANQGSEA. The chain's CDR3 is CSVDGGGSEAFF. Written as DNA, the CDR3 is TGCAGCGTTGATGGGGGGGGTTCTGAAGCTTTCTTT.

In its sample, this clone was seen a few times. The chain combines TRBV6-5 with TRBJ1-1; tentative D call: TRBD1 (6 bases). Germline CDR1 is MNHEY and CDR2 is SVGAGI. The CDR3 loop spans 13 amino acids. Trimming left V 8 bases short and J 5 bases short, with 15 bases between. CDR3 in amino acids: CASSQTGWTEAFF. In DNA form, the CDR3 reads TGTGCCAGCTCTCAAACAGGGTGGACTGAAGCTTTCTTT.

This clone came up once. J is TRBJ1-6 and V is TRBV4-1; 9 bases match TRBD1. The CDR3 extends over 14 amino acids. The V and J ends lost 7 bases and 10 bases, in that order; junction bases with no gene match: 8. In germline, CDR1 is MGHRA, CDR2 YSYEKL. The CDR3 bases are TGCGCCAGCAAAGAGGCTGACAGGGGGTCACCCCTCCACTTT. It specifies CASKEADRGSPLHF.

As for this clone: The junction shows a germline mismatch at one end, possibly a read error. The CDR3 DNA follows: TGTGCCATCCAAACCCCAGCCGGGACAGCGTCCTTC. As protein: CAIQTPAGTASF. The gene calls are TRBV28 and TRBJ2-7, with 7 bases that match TRBD1. There are 12 residues in the CDR3. CDR1 and CDR2 (germline): MDHEN, SYDVKM.

This clone was recorded a few times. V gene TRBV6-1 combines with J gene TRBJ1-5; 8 positions agree with TRBD1. The CDR3 runs 14 residues. Germline trimming cut 6 bases from V and 3 bases from J; bases unmatched to any gene: 4. Germline V lookup: CDR1 MNHNS, CDR2 SASEGT. The CDR3 sequence is CASSSTGANQPQHF. Written as DNA, the CDR3 is TGTGCCAGCAGCTCGACAGGGGCCAATCAGCCCCAGCATTTT.

V and J are TRBV10-3 and TRBJ2-7; 12 bases align to TRBD2. The V and J ends lost 4 bases and 5 bases, in that order; junction bases with no gene match: 6. The CDR3 is 15 amino acids. Looked up from germline, CDR1 is ENHRY and CDR2 is SYGVKD. The CDR3 nucleotides read TGTGCCATCAGTGCGACGGGACTAGCGGGCCACGAGCAGTACTTC. The encoded protein is CAISATGLAGHEQYF.

The CDR3 sequence: CASSDGGGSYETQYF. Here the CDR3 DNA reads TGTGCCAGCAGTGATGGGGGCGGGAGTTATGAGACCCAGTACTTC. V is TRBV6-1 and J is TRBJ2-5; the D gene is possibly TRBD2 (7 bases). Per the germline V gene, CDR1 is MNHNS and CDR2 is SASEGT. The CDR3 spans 15 residues. The V end lost 3 bases, the J end lost 5 bases, and 16 bases lay between the germline ends.

This chain connects TRBV29-1 to TRBJ1-2; TRBD1 aligns across 7 bases. The CDR3 length is 13 residues. Looked up from germline, CDR1 is SQVTM and CDR2 is ANQGSEA. V lost 5 bases and J lost 0; bases outside the gene matches: 3. The CDR3 loop is CSVRTGPNYGYTF. The CDR3 bases are TGCAGCGTTAGGACAGGACCTAACTATGGCTACACCTTC.

The chain recombines TRBV9 with TRBJ2-5, with D possibly being TRBD1 (6 bases). The CDR3 contains 18 residues. V lost 4 bases to trimming and J lost 0 bases, with 22 bases between them. From germline, CDR1 is SGDLS and CDR2 YYNGEE. The CDR3 loop is CASSPSVGTTTYQETQYF. DNA for the CDR3: TGTGCCAGCAGCCCTTCGGTTGGGACAACTACGTACCAAGAGACCCAGTACTTC.

J is TRBJ2-1 and V is TRBV30; TRBD2 matches 8 bases. The CDR3 loop spans 14 amino acids. Unmatched junction bases numbered 15, after V lost 3 bases and J lost 14 bases. Germline-derived CDR1 and CDR2 are GTSNPN and SVGIG (reference sequence). CDR3 loop: CAWRHGLPGGVEFF. The DNA for the CDR3 is TGTGCCTGGAGACACGGACTGCCGGGGGGGGTAGAGTTCTTC.

The chain joins TRBV15 to TRBJ2-7, with 9 bases lining up with TRBD1. Trimming at V came to 1 base and at J to 3 bases, leaving 7 bases not matched to a gene. There are 16 residues in the CDR3. Germline V gene sequence: CDR1 LNHNV, CDR2 YYDKDF (reference sequence). The CDR3 DNA reads TGTGCCACCAGCAGAGGAGGGACAGGGAGGTTCTACGAGCAGTACTTC. Its protein is CATSRGGTGRFYEQYF.

The chain links TRBV27 to TRBJ2-5; 12 bases match TRBD2. The CDR3 covers 15 residues. The germline V gene encodes CDR1 MNHEY and CDR2 SMNVEV (reference sequence). J was trimmed by 1 base and V by 3 bases; bases with no gene match: 0. CDR3 in DNA: TGTGCCAGCAGTTTGGGACTAGCGGGCCAAGAGACCCAGTACTTC. Its protein is CASSLGLAGQETQYF.

The sample holds one count of this clone. V and J are TRBV4-2 and TRBJ1-3; possibly TRBD1 for D (6 bases). The germline V gene has CDR1 LGHNA and CDR2 YNFKEQ. The CDR3 is 15 amino acids. Trimming took 3 bases from V and 1 from J, leaving 10 bases between them. The CDR3 DNA follows: TGTGCCAGCAGCCAGCAACAGGGTTCTGGAAACACCATATATTTT. Protein: CASSQQQGSGNTIYF.

The chain is built from TRBV6-5 and TRBJ1-1, with 8 bases aligning to TRBD1. J gave up 0 bases and V 2 bases, and 2 bases lay outside the gene matches. Germline CDR1 is MNHEY and CDR2 is SVGAGI. The CDR3 consists of 15 residues. The chain's CDR3 is CASSYAGQVNTEAFF. DNA for the CDR3: TGTGCCAGCAGTTACGCGGGACAGGTGAACACTGAAGCTTTCTTT.

V is TRBV6-5 and J is TRBJ2-7, with D perhaps TRBD1 (6 bases). CDR1 and CDR2 from the germline V gene are MNHEY and SVGAGI. V was cut by 2 bases and J by 2 bases, with 16 bases left in between. This CDR3 contains 16 residues. The CDR3 reads CASSYGSFQGTYEQYF. Here the CDR3 DNA reads TGTGCCAGCAGTTACGGCAGTTTCCAGGGGACCTACGAGCAGTACTTC.

V usage is TRBV6-5 and J usage is TRBJ2-1, with TRBD2 matching 11 bases. This CDR3 is built from 15 residues. Trimming took 1 base from V and 5 from J; bases not matched to a gene: 1. Per germline, CDR1 MNHEY and CDR2 SVGAGI. CDR3 in amino acids: CASSYFSGRDNEQFF. The DNA of the CDR3 is TGTGCCAGCAGTTACTTTAGCGGGAGGGACAATGAGCAGTTCTTC.

This rearrangement joins TRBV5-1 to TRBJ2-2; possibly TRBD2 for D (5 bases). V shed 0 bases and J shed 4 bases, with 10 bases lying between them. The germline V gene has CDR1 SGHRS and CDR2 YFSETQ. CDR3 size: 15 residues. The CDR3 coding sequence is TGCGCCAGCAGCTTGGCCCTAGGGAGCACCGGGGAGCTGTTTTTT. This codes for CASSLALGSTGELFF.

The rearrangement uses TRBV30 and TRBJ1-1, with 7 nucleotides matching TRBD1. The V and J ends lost 2 bases and 6 bases, in that order; junction bases with no gene match: 12. Germline values: CDR1 GTSNPN, CDR2 SVGIG (reference sequence). This CDR3 is 15 amino acids long. CDR3 sequence reads: CAWSYRTGVGSEAFF. The CDR3 nucleotides are TGTGCCTGGAGTTACCGAACAGGGGTCGGTTCTGAAGCTTTCTTT.

This clone occurred once. In DNA form, the CDR3 reads TGTGCCAGCAGCTTGGCGCGGGGTTACGAGCAGTACTTC. Its protein is CASSLARGYEQYF. This chain joins TRBV5-4 and TRBJ2-7, with D maybe TRBD2 (6 bases). V gave up 0 bases and J gave up 4 bases, with 8 bases separating them. Germline V gives CDR1 SGHNT, CDR2 YYREEE (reference sequence). The CDR3 loop spans 13 amino acids.